A single sample gave rise to the 10 T cell receptor beta chains below, sequenced in a study of blood T cell repertoires in COVID-19. Some clones are missing from TCRdb's copy, which holds only in-frame ones; the method was immunoSEQ multiplex PCR. The sample contains 200,000 or so clones, roughly 87% of which appear only once. Sequencing input: PBMCs or T cells enriched from blood (not recorded which). These receptors were collected from a man between 25 and 39 years old in a cohort exposed to, infected with or recovered from COVID-19 (not recorded which).

The chain has TRBV5-1 and TRBJ2-7, with TRBD2 matching over 7 bases. The CDR3 contains 14 residues. V was pared by 5 bases and J by 6 bases, with 11 bases of the junction left unmatched. Germline V gives CDR1 SGHRS, CDR2 YFSETQ. The CDR3 sequence is CASRSEAGPLEQYF. The CDR3 bases are TGCGCCAGCAGGTCGGAAGCGGGACCCCTCGAGCAGTACTTC.

V and J are TRBV14 and TRBJ1-3, with 8 bases aligning to TRBD1. The V gene's germline CDR1 is SGHDN and CDR2 FVKESK. This CDR3 spans 15 amino acids. J was trimmed by 3 bases and V by 1 base; bases with no gene match: 2. The chain's CDR3 is CASSQGTGNGNTIYF. The CDR3 DNA reads TGTGCCAGCAGCCAAGGGACAGGGAATGGAAACACCATATATTTT. Full variable domain (missing parts from reference TRBV14 and TRBJ1-3): EAGVTQFPSHSVIEKGQTVTLRCDPISGHDNLYWYRRVMGKEIKFLLHFVKESKQDESGMPNNRFLAERTGGTYSTLKVQPAELEDSGVYFCASSQGTGNGNTIYFGEGSWLTVV.

As concerns this clone: This specimen includes other DNA sequences encoding the same CDR3. V and J are TRBV6-1 and TRBJ2-7; D perhaps matches TRBD1 (6 bases). The CDR3 has 12 residues. Per the germline V gene, CDR1 is MNHNS and CDR2 is SASEGT. Deletions cut 2 bases from V and 4 bases from J, with 6 bases between. CDR3 sequence (DNA): TGTGCCAGCAGTGAACAGGGGTACGAGCAGTACTTC. Its protein is CASSEQGYEQYF.

The gene calls are TRBV3-1 (or the pseudogene TRBV3-2) and TRBJ2-7; D may be TRBD2 (5 bases). V gave up 5 bases and J gave up 3 bases, with 11 bases separating them. The germline gives CDR1 LGHDT, CDR2 YNNKEL (reference sequence). The CDR3 has 13 amino acids. CDR3 nucleotides: TGTGCCAGCAGCGATATCCGGGACTACGAGCAGTACTTC. Encoded protein: CASSDIRDYEQYF.

The V call is TRBV28, the J call TRBJ1-5, with D unresolved. Germline V gene lookup returns CDR1 MDHEN and CDR2 SYDVKM. Trimming took 7 bases from V and 0 from J, leaving 4 bases between them. The CDR3 consists of 12 residues. This CDR3 reads CASTYSNQPQHF. CDR3 bases: TGTGCCAGCACGTATAGCAATCAGCCCCAGCATTTT.

This clone is a singleton in its sample. This chain joins TRBV7-3 and TRBJ2-1; D is ambiguous. With 4 bases removed from V and 6 bases from J, the gap between germline ends came to 13 bases. CDR1 is SGHTA, CDR2 FQGTGA, per germline. This CDR3 region has 14 residues. CDR3 sequence reads: CASSSEKTGNEQFF. The CDR3 nucleotides read TGTGCCAGCAGCTCCGAGAAGACGGGCAATGAGCAGTTCTTC.

The V gene is TRBV4-2, the J gene TRBJ1-1; D might be TRBD1 (6 bases). Deletions cut 4 bases from V and 1 base from J, with 13 bases between. Per the germline V gene, CDR1 is LGHNA and CDR2 is YNFKEQ. The CDR3 consists of 15 residues. The CDR3 is CASSPTQGSNTEAFF. The CDR3, as DNA: TGTGCCAGCAGCCCGACCCAGGGGTCGAACACTGAAGCTTTCTTT.

This clone was seen once. The chain couples TRBV28 to TRBJ1-1; D is unresolved. The CDR3 contains 12 residues. Trimming pared 2 bases from V and 4 bases from J, leaving 5 bases between. Germline V gene data show CDR1 as MDHEN and CDR2 as SYDVKM. The CDR3 nucleotides are TGTGCCAGCAGTTTACCCATCACTGAAGCTTTCTTT. Protein sequence: CASSLPITEAFF.

The chain combines TRBV19 with TRBJ1-3; D perhaps matches TRBD1 (6 bases). The CDR3 length is 14 residues. Trimming took 2 bases from V and 2 from J, leaving 7 bases between them. CDR1 is LNHDA, CDR2 SQIVND, per germline (reference sequence). CDR3 loop: CASSIRTAGNTIYF. The CDR3 nucleotides read TGTGCCAGTAGTATAAGGACAGCTGGAAACACCATATATTTT.

This chain connects TRBV27 to TRBJ2-1; 8 bases are a match to TRBD1. V shed 6 bases and J 2 bases; nucleotides not matched to a gene: 9. Germline V lookup: CDR1 MNHEY, CDR2 SMNVEV (reference sequence). The CDR3 loop spans 16 amino acids. The CDR3 loop reads CASSAQGASPYNEQFF. CDR3 nucleotide sequence: TGTGCCAGCAGCGCCCAGGGGGCTAGTCCCTACAATGAGCAGTTCTTC.